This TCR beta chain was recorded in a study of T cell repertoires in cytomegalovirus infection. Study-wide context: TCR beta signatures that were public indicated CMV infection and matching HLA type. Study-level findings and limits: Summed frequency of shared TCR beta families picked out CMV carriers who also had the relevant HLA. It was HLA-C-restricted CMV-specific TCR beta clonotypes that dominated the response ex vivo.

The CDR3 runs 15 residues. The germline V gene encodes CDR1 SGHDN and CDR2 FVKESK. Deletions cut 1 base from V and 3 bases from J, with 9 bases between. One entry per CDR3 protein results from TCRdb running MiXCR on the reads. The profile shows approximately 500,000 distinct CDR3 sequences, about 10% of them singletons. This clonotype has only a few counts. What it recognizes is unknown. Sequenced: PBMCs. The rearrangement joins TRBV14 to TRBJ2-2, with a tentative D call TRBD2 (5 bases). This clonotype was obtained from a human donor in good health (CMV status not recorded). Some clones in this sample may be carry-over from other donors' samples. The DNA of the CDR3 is TGTGCCAGCAGCCAAGGCCGGACTTACACCGGGGAGCTGTTTTTT. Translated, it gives CASSQGRTYTGELFF.